The next 19 T cell receptor beta chains were all read from a single sample in a study of blood T cell repertoires in COVID-19. Generated by immunoSEQ multiplex PCR, the TCRdb table keeps only in-frame clones and is missing some. The table includes under 150,000 clones, approximately 87% detected once. Sequenced: PBMCs or T cells enriched from blood (not recorded which). These receptors came from a man over 45 in a cohort exposed to, infected with or recovered from COVID-19 (not recorded which).

V and J are TRBV30 and TRBJ1-2; TRBD1 aligns across 7 bases. The CDR3 totals 12 residues. Looked up from germline, CDR1 is GTSNPN and CDR2 is SVGIG (reference sequence). The V segment lost 5 bases and the J segment 6 bases; nucleotides outside the gene matches: 6. The CDR3 loop reads CAWLTTGNGYTF. The CDR3, as DNA: TGTGCCTGGCTAACGACAGGGAATGGCTACACCTTC. Complete variable domain (other parts from reference TRBV30 and TRBJ1-2): SQTIHQWPATLVQPVGSPLSLECTVEGTSNPNLYWYRQAAGRGLQLLFYSVGIGQISSEVPQNLSASRPQDRQFILSSKKLLLSDSGFYLCAWLTTGNGYTFGSGTRLTVV.

This clone was detected only once. V is TRBV9 and J is TRBJ2-7, with 8 bases identical to TRBD2. Germline CDR1 SGDLS, CDR2 YYNGEE. After removal of 0 bases from V and 1 base from J, the junction contained 6 bases not matched to a gene. The CDR3 length is 16 residues. The CDR3 is CASSVVRERGSYEQYF. The CDR3 DNA reads TGTGCCAGCAGCGTAGTCAGAGAGCGGGGGTCCTACGAGCAGTACTTC.

The chain employs TRBV7-8 and TRBJ2-1; TRBD2 agrees at 10 bases. V shed 1 base and J 5 bases; nucleotides not matched to a gene: 5. This CDR3 contains 16 residues. Germline CDR1 SGHVS, CDR2 FQNEAQ. CDR3 sequence (DNA): TGTGCCAGCAGCTTAGGTTCTAGCGGGAGTCACAATGAGCAGTTCTTC. Its translation is CASSLGSSGSHNEQFF.

The chain combines TRBV12-3 or TRBV12-4 with TRBJ1-1, with a weak D call TRBD1 (6 bases). V lost 3 bases to trimming and J lost 8 bases, with 10 bases between them. The CDR3 contains 12 residues. CDR3 sequence reads: CASSFAQGEAFF. The CDR3, as DNA: TGTGCCAGCAGTTTCGCGCAGGGGGAAGCTTTCTTT.

This chain joins TRBV5-1 and TRBJ1-6, with 11 bases matching TRBD1. V lost 2 bases and J lost 9; bases outside the gene matches: 4. CDR1 SGHRS and CDR2 YFSETQ come from the germline V gene. This CDR3 is 15 amino acids long. In DNA form, the CDR3 reads TGCGCCAGCAGCTTAGGACAGGGGGCATTTTCACCCCTCCACTTT. Protein product: CASSLGQGAFSPLHF.

The CDR3 nucleotides read TGTGCCAGCACCTCATCGGGACAGACCTACGAGCAGTACTTC. Its protein product is CASTSSGQTYEQYF. The chain has TRBV5-6 and TRBJ2-7; TRBD1 matches at 7 bases. CDR3 length: 14 amino acids. Germline V gives CDR1 SGHDT, CDR2 YYEEEE. V trimming: 6 bases; J trimming: 2 bases; junction bases outside the gene matches: 8.

V and J are TRBV5-5 and TRBJ1-6; D may be TRBD1 (5 bases). V gave up 7 bases and J gave up 9 bases, with 20 bases separating them. Germline V gene lookup returns CDR1 SGHKS and CDR2 YYEKEE (reference sequence). CDR3 length: 15 amino acids. This CDR3 is CASSWGEVIGSPLHF. The CDR3 DNA reads as TGTGCCAGCTCCTGGGGGGAAGTTATCGGTTCACCCCTCCACTTT.

This chain joins TRBV15 and TRBJ2-3; 10 bases are a match to TRBD2. Germline V gives CDR1 LNHNV, CDR2 YYDKDF (reference sequence). V shed 6 bases, J shed 6 bases, and the junction held 9 bases outside the gene matches. CDR3 length: 15 amino acids. The CDR3, as DNA: TGTGCCACCAGTGCATTTAGCGGGGGGTCGGATACGCAGTATTTT. This translates into CATSAFSGGSDTQYF.

V and J are TRBV10-2 and TRBJ2-7; no clear D gene. CDR1 and CDR2 from the germline V gene are WSHSY and SAAADI. V shed 4 bases and J shed 7 bases, with 11 bases lying between them. The CDR3 length is 12 residues. This CDR3 reads CASSVRALEQYF. Written as DNA, the CDR3 is TGCGCCAGCAGTGTAAGAGCGCTTGAGCAGTACTTC.

This clone was detected many times. This chain links TRBV7-2 with TRBJ1-1; D perhaps matches TRBD1 (5 bases). This CDR3 spans 15 amino acids. V lost 5 bases and J lost 1, with 14 bases in between. Germline V gives CDR1 SGHTA, CDR2 FQGNSA. The CDR3: CASSPHQTANTEAFF. CDR3 coding DNA: TGTGCCAGCAGCCCCCACCAGACAGCGAACACTGAAGCTTTCTTT.

The chain combines TRBV19 with TRBJ2-7; the match to TRBD2 covers 8 bases. V was pared by 5 bases and J by 6 bases, with 9 bases of the junction left unmatched. Germline CDR1 reads LNHDA; CDR2 reads SQIVND (reference sequence). This CDR3 comprises 14 residues. This CDR3 reads CASSSSGRSSEQYF. The DNA for the CDR3 is TGTGCCAGTAGTTCCAGCGGGAGAAGTTCCGAGCAGTACTTC.

This chain connects TRBV12-3 or TRBV12-4 to TRBJ2-1, with D maybe TRBD2 (6 bases). The CDR3 length is 13 residues. The V gene lost 3 bases and the J gene lost 6 bases, with 9 bases spanning the gap. The CDR3 DNA is TGTGCCAGCAGTTTGGGGGGAGTCAATGAGCAGTTCTTC. This codes for CASSLGGVNEQFF.

The chain couples TRBV7-2 to TRBJ1-3; possibly TRBD1 for D (5 bases). The CDR3 contains 17 residues. Germline CDR1 reads SGHTA; CDR2 reads FQGNSA. V shed 2 bases and J shed 0 bases, with 14 bases lying between them. CDR3 sequence reads: CASSLIQGGNSGNTIYF. CDR3 nucleotide sequence: TGTGCCAGCAGCTTAATCCAGGGTGGCAACTCTGGAAACACCATATATTTT.

The chain has TRBV18 and TRBJ2-1; 11 bases map to TRBD2. CDR1 is KGHSH, CDR2 LQKENI, per germline. V trimming: 3 bases; J trimming: 0 bases; junction bases outside the gene matches: 4. The CDR3 length is 17 residues. CDR3 bases: TGTGCCAGCTCACCCGTCACTAGCGGGAGCTCCTACAATGAGCAGTTCTTC. It encodes CASSPVTSGSSYNEQFF. Based on the CDR3 plus reference TRBV18 and TRBJ2-1, the full variable domain is NAGVMQNPRHLVRRRGQEARLRCSPMKGHSHVYWYRQLPEEGLKFMVYLQKENIIDESGMPKERFSAEFPKEGPSILRIQQVVRGDSAAYFCASSPVTSGSSYNEQFFGPGTRLTVL.

V gene TRBV3-1 (or the pseudogene TRBV3-2) combines with J gene TRBJ2-7; D is unclear. CDR3 size: 15 residues. Per the germline V gene, CDR1 is LGHDT and CDR2 is YNNKEL (reference sequence). Trimming removed 1 base from V and 2 bases from J, with 12 bases in between. The chain's CDR3 is CASSQGPGLPYEQYF. CDR3 in DNA: TGTGCCAGCAGCCAAGGGCCAGGTCTTCCCTACGAGCAGTACTTC.

This chain uses TRBV5-5 with TRBJ1-5; 7 positions match TRBD1. CDR1 is SGHKS and CDR2 is YYEKEE in the germline V gene (reference sequence). The CDR3 spans 14 residues. Trimming cost V 3 bases and J 7 bases; bases outside gene matches: 7. CDR3 amino acids: CASSSTGLAQPQHF. CDR3 DNA: TGTGCCAGCAGCTCGACAGGGTTGGCCCAGCCCCAGCATTTT.

The rearrangement links TRBV5-6 to TRBJ2-1; D ambiguous. The V end was cut by 5 bases, the J end by 6 bases, with 9 bases between. The CDR3 is 12 residues long. Per germline, CDR1 SGHDT and CDR2 YYEEEE. This CDR3 reads CASSSHSNEQFF. Written as DNA, the CDR3 is TGTGCCAGCAGTTCCCATTCCAATGAGCAGTTCTTC.

This sequence joins TRBV7-2 and TRBJ1-1; D is uncertain. In germline, CDR1 is SGHTA, CDR2 FQGNSA. The CDR3 contains 13 residues. Trimming took 6 bases from V and 3 from J, leaving 11 bases between them. The CDR3 DNA reads as TGTGCCAGCAGGGATAGGAGTTACACTGAAGCTTTCTTT. Translated: CASRDRSYTEAFF.

This clone was seen only a few times. Other nucleotide sequences from this sample produce the same CDR3. The V gene is TRBV7-9, the J gene TRBJ2-7; 8 positions match TRBD1. The CDR3 length is 13 residues. CDR1 is SEHNR and CDR2 is FQNEAQ in the germline V gene (reference sequence). Losses at the gene ends were 3 bases for V and 6 bases for J; bases not matched to a gene: 4. CDR3 in amino acids: CASSFQGAGEQYF. As DNA, the CDR3 is TGTGCCAGCAGCTTTCAGGGGGCAGGCGAGCAGTACTTC.